What follows are 2 T cell receptor beta chains derived from one specimen sequenced in a study of neurological immune-mediated disorders. Sample time point: longitudinal time-point 3. TCRdb analysed the 5' RACE reads with MiXCR anew, one entry per CDR3 protein. The repertoire has approximately 45,000 distinct CDR3 sequences, roughly 13% of them found once; the top ten carry roughly an eighth. Sequencing used PBMCs. These receptors were taken from a man aged 30 to 45 in good health.

This clonotype was found many times. This chain uses TRBV3-1 with TRBJ2-7; D call uncertain. Trimming left V 0 bases short and J 4 bases short, with 10 bases between. CDR3 length: 14 amino acids. The germline V gene has CDR1 LGHDT and CDR2 YNNKEL (reference sequence). CDR3: CASSQDRTAYEQYF. The CDR3 nucleotides read TGTGCCAGCAGCCAAGATCGAACAGCATACGAGCAGTACTTC.

V is TRBV15 and J is TRBJ2-7, with 8 bases lining up with TRBD2. The length of the CDR3 is 15 residues. V trimming: 1 base; J trimming: 3 bases; junction bases outside the gene matches: 5. Germline V gene sequence: CDR1 LNHNV, CDR2 YYDKDF (reference sequence). The CDR3 sequence is CATSRAGGVVYEQYF. CDR3 sequence (DNA): TGTGCCACCAGCAGAGCGGGAGGGGTGGTCTACGAGCAGTACTTC.